This T cell receptor beta chain was profiled in a study of cytomegalovirus exposure and HLA in healthy donors. Study-level information: Genotyping showed about 80% of over 350 donors falling in the Caucasian-associated ancestry cluster. Study-wide findings and caveats: Presence/absence analyses took donor sequencing depth as roughly uniform. Earlier results showed most TCR beta V segments being productive about 87% or about 30% of the time.

About this clone: Its antigen is as yet unknown.

It was with 60 Vbeta and 13 Jbeta primers that the PCR ran. Sequencing was performed with immunoSEQ multiplex PCR; in TCRdb, only in-frame clones are kept and a portion is missing. This repertoire includes about 51,000 clones. The CDR3 consists of 15 residues. V was trimmed by 4 bases and J by 2 bases, leaving 15 bases between them. Germline loops: CDR1 MDHEN, CDR2 SYDVKM. This receptor was identified in a man aged 35 to 55 in good health and CMV-seropositive. The chain carries TRBV28 and TRBJ2-7; TRBD2 might be the D (7 bases). What was sequenced was PBMCs. Written as DNA, the CDR3 is TGTGCCAGCAGTTCGAGGGGGGGGCCTACCTACGAGCAGTACTTC. This sequence encodes CASSSRGGPTYEQYF.